This T cell receptor (beta chain) stems from a study of shared clonotypes between healthy human individuals. Turning to the study itself: CD4 naive and CD4 memory each took three plates per donor, while CD8 naive took two and CD8 memory one.

Terminally differentiated effector memory CD45RA+ cells were excluded from the naive CD8 cells, which were CD45RO-negative and positively selected for CCR7. Assay used: immunoSEQ multiplex PCR; TCRdb lists only in-frame clones, some missing. Here the sample spans hundreds of thousands of clones, 80% to 95% being singletons. This CDR3 is built from 15 residues. Germline-derived CDR1 and CDR2 are SGHRS and YFSETQ. J was trimmed by 0 bases and V by 4 bases; bases with no gene match: 7. The rearrangement uses TRBV5-1 and TRBJ2-7, with 7 bases matching TRBD2. Sequenced material: naive CD8+ T cells sorted from blood. This sequence originates from a man between 25 and 39 years old in good health. In nucleotides, the CDR3 is TGCGCCAGCAGCCCACCCTCTAGCGGCTCCTACGAGCAGTACTTC. Amino acids: CASSPPSSGSYEQYF.